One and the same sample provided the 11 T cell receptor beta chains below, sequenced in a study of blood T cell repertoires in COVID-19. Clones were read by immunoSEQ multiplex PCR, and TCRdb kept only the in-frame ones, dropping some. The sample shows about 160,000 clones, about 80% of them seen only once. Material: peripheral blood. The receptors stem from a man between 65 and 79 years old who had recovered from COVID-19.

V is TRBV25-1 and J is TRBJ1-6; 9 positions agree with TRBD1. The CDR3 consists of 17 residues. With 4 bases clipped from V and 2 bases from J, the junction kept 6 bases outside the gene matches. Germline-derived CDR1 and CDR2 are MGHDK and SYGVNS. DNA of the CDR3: TGTGCCAGCAGTGGGGGGACAGGGAGGCCCTATAATTCACCCCTCCACTTT. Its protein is CASSGGTGRPYNSPLHF.

The chain's CDR3 is CSATGTQQFF. CDR3 DNA: TGCAGTGCTACCGGGACTCAGCAGTTCTTC. This sequence joins TRBV20-1 and TRBJ2-1; tentative D call: TRBD2 (6 bases). CDR1 is DFQATT, CDR2 SNEGSKA, per germline (reference sequence). The ends were cut back, 4 bases at V and 11 bases at J, with 9 bases in the middle. The CDR3 sequence is 10 residues long.

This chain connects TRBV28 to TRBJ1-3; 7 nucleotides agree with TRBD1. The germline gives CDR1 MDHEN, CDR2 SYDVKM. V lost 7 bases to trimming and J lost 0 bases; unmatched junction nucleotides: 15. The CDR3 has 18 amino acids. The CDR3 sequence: CASILGDSARDSGNTIYF. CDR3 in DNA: TGTGCCAGCATCCTGGGGGACAGTGCTCGAGACTCTGGAAACACCATATATTTT. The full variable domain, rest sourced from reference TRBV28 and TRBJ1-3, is DVKVTQSSRYLVKRTGEKVFLECVQDMDHENMFWYRQDPGLGLRLIYFSYDVKMKEKGDIPEGYSVSREKKERFSLILESASTNQTSMYLCASILGDSARDSGNTIYFGEGSWLTVV.

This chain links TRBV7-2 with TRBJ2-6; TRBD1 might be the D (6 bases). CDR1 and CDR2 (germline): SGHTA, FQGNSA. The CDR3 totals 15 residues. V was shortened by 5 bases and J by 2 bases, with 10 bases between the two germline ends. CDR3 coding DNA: TGTGCCAGCAGCATACAGGGCACTGGGGCCAACGTCCTGACTTTC. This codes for CASSIQGTGANVLTF.

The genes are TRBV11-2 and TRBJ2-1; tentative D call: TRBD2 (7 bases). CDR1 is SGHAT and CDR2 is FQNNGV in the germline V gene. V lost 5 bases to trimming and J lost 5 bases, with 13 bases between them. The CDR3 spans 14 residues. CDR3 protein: CASSRGGVHNEQFF. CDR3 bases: TGTGCCAGCAGCAGGGGGGGGGTACACAATGAGCAGTTCTTC.

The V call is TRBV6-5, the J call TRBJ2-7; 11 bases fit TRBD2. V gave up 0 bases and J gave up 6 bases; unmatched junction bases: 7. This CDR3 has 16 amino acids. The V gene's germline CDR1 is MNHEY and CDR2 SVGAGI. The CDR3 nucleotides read TGTGCCAGCAGTTACTCGATTCGACTAGCGGGACTCGAGCAGTACTTC. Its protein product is CASSYSIRLAGLEQYF.

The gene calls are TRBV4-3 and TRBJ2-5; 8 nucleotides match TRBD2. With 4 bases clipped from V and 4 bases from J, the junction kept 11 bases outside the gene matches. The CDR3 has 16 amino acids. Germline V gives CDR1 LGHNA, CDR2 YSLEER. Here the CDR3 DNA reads TGCGCCAGCAGCCTTCATAGTAGCGGGATTGGAGAGACCCAGTACTTC. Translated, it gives CASSLHSSGIGETQYF.

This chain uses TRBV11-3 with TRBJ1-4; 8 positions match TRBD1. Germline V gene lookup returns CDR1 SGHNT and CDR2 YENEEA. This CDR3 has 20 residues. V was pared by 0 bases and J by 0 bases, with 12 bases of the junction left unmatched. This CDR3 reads CASSLDLQDRAGATNEKLFF. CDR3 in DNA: TGTGCCAGCAGCTTAGACCTACAGGACAGGGCCGGTGCAACTAATGAAAAACTGTTTTTT.

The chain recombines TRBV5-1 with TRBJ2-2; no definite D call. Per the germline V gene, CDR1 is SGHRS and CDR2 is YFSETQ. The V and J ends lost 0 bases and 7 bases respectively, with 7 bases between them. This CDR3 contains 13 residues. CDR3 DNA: TGCGCCAGCAGCTTGGGGCAGGACGGGGAGCTGTTTTTT. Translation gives CASSLGQDGELFF.

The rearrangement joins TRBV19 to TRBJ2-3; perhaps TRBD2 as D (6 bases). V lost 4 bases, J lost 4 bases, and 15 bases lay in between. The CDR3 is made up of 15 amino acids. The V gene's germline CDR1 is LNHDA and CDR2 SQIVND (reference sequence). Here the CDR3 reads CASSNYAGSSDTQYF. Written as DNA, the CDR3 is TGTGCCAGTAGTAACTACGCCGGGAGCTCAGATACGCAGTATTTT.

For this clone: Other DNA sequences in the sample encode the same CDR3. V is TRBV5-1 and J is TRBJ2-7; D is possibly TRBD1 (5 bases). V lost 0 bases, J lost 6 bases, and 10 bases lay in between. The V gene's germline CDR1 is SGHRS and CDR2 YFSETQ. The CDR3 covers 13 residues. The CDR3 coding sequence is TGCGCCAGCAGCTTGGAGGCAGGGCGCGAGCAGTACTTC. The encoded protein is CASSLEAGREQYF.